This is a list of T cell receptor beta chains from one sample in a study of cytomegalovirus exposure and HLA in healthy donors. Produced via immunoSEQ multiplex PCR; TCRdb's table is partial and in-frame only. This listing includes 150,000 or so clones. The sequenced sample was PBMCs. Source of these receptors: a woman aged 45-60 years in good health and CMV-seronegative. CDR3s include the opening cysteine and the closing phenylalanine or tryptophan. A D gene is named only where the DNA matches it firmly.

V	J	D	DNA	CDR3
TRBV28	TRBJ2-7	.	TGTGCCAGCAGTTTTGTCCTCGGGGATGGCGAGCAGTACTTC	CASSFVLGDGEQYF
TRBV19	TRBJ2-7	.	TGTGCCAGTACCCCGACAATCGGGAGTGTTTACGAGCAGTACTTC	CASTPTIGSVYEQYF
TRBV6-1	TRBJ1-5	.	TGTGCCAGCAGCCACGAGGGACACAGCAATCAGCCCCAGCATTTT	CASSHEGHSNQPQHF
TRBV2	TRBJ2-1	TRBD2	TGTGCCAGCAGTGAAGTCACTAGCGGGGGGGCGGATGAGCAGTTCTTC	CASSEVTSGGADEQFF
TRBV10-1	TRBJ2-7	.	TGCGCCAGCAGTATAAACAGGGAAGGGGTGGGGGAGCAGTACTTC	CASSINREGVGEQYF
TRBV29-1	TRBJ2-7	.	TGCAGCGTTGAAGTGGGGCAGGGCTACGAGCAGTACTTC	CSVEVGQGYEQYF
TRBV29-1	TRBJ2-3	TRBD2	TGCAGCGTTGTGGCGGGAGGGGTGGATACGCAGTATTTT	CSVVAGGVDTQYF
TRBV18	TRBJ1-1	.	TGTGCCAGCTCACCCCGGGCGGGGTGGTCCGGCACTGAAGCTTTCTTT	CASSPRAGWSGTEAFF
TRBV4-1	TRBJ2-7	.	TGCGCCAGCAGCCGCAGCCAGGGAGGGGGTCTCCACGAGCAGTACTTC	CASSRSQGGGLHEQYF
TRBV4-3	TRBJ2-1	TRBD2	TGCGCCAGCAGCCAAGATAGGGTAGCGGGAGGGCGGGACAATGAGCAGTTCTTC	CASSQDRVAGGRDNEQFF
TRBV28	TRBJ1-5	TRBD1	TGTGCCAGCAGTTTATGGTTCGGGACAGGGGGTGGGATGAGGCACAATCAGCCCCAGCATTTT	CASSLWFGTGGGMRHNQPQHF
TRBV6-5	TRBJ1-3	.	TGTGCCAGCAGTTACTCGGCGGGACCGCGGAACACCATATATTTT	CASSYSAGPRNTIYF
TRBV11-3	TRBJ2-1	TRBD1	TGTGCCAGCAGCTCGGGGACAGCCTTTGAGCAGTTCTTC	CASSSGTAFEQFF
TRBV4-2	TRBJ2-4	.	TGTGCCAGCAGCCAATTCGGACGGGACAAAAACATTCAGTACTTC	CASSQFGRDKNIQYF
TRBV19	TRBJ2-3	TRBD2	TGTGCCAGTAGTATAACCCGGGCGGGACTAGCGGGGACCACAGATACGCAGTATTTT	CASSITRAGLAGTTDTQYF
TRBV6-5	TRBJ1-2	.	TGTGCCAGCAGTTCGTTCGATTCGGGTGGCTACACCTTC	CASSSFDSGGYTF
TRBV30	TRBJ1-4	.	TGTGCCTGGAGTGGAACTCCTGAAAAACTGTTTTTT	CAWSGTPEKLFF
TRBV4-1	TRBJ1-2	TRBD1	TGCGCCAGCAGCCAGCTAACAGGGGATGGCTACACCTTC	CASSQLTGDGYTF
TRBV5-1	TRBJ2-3	.	TGCGCCAGCTCGGGGGGCACAGATACGCAGTATTTT	CASSGGTDTQYF
TRBV6-5	TRBJ2-2	.	TGTGCCAGCCGGGGCGGGGGCCCCGGGGAGCTGTTTTTT	CASRGGGPGELFF
TRBV19	TRBJ1-1	TRBD1	TGTGCCAGTAACCCGGGACAGGGATGGGACACTGAAGCTTTCTTT	CASNPGQGWDTEAFF
TRBV5-1	TRBJ2-3	TRBD1	TGCGCCAGCAGCTGGGACAGCGGTTCCGATACGCAGTATTTT	CASSWDSGSDTQYF
TRBV28	TRBJ2-1	TRBD2	TGTGCCAGCAGGAGGACTAGCGGGAGCATCCAGTTCTTC	CASRRTSGSIQFF
TRBV5-4	TRBJ2-5	.	TGTGCCAGCAGCTTGGCCGGACTATTCCTCCTTGAGACCCAGTACTTC	CASSLAGLFLLETQYF
TRBV30	TRBJ1-2	.	TGTGCCTGGGCTGGATCCTTAGGCAGGCCTAACTATGGCTACACCTTC	CAWAGSLGRPNYGYTF
TRBV5-1	TRBJ1-5	TRBD1	TGCGCCAGCAGCCCTGGACAGGGGGGAGGTCAGCCCCAGCATTTT	CASSPGQGGGQPQHF
TRBV10-3	TRBJ2-1	TRBD1	TGTGCCACCGGGACAGGGGTGGACAATGAGCAGTTCTTC	CATGTGVDNEQFF
TRBV2	TRBJ2-1	TRBD1	TGTGCCAGCAGCGGCCGGGACAGATTCAATGAGCAGTTCTTC	CASSGRDRFNEQFF
TRBV30	TRBJ1-6	.	TGTGCCTGGAGTGTAGCCGGGACTACCACGGATTCACCCCTCCACTTT	CAWSVAGTTTDSPLHF
TRBV2	TRBJ2-3	.	TGTGCCAGCAGGGGAGGGACATCCCACACAGATACGCAGTATTTT	CASRGGTSHTDTQYF
TRBV4-2	TRBJ2-1	TRBD2	TGTGCCAGCAGCCGCAGTGGAACTAGCGGGAGTGGGAATGAGCAGTTCTTC	CASSRSGTSGSGNEQFF
TRBV4-2	TRBJ2-7	.	TGTGCCAGCAGCCATCTCTCTGGCAGGGTCTCCTACGAGCAGTACTTC	CASSHLSGRVSYEQYF
TRBV28	TRBJ2-7	.	TGTGCCAGCAGTTGGCGCGGGTTGGGCTCCTACGAGCAGTACTTC	CASSWRGLGSYEQYF
TRBV6-1	TRBJ1-1	.	TGTGCCAGCATGTGGGGCGCGGAGAGTACTGAAGCTTTCTTT	CASMWGAESTEAFF
TRBV5-1	TRBJ2-2	TRBD1	TGCGCCAGCAGCGTGTACAGGGGGCAAGGGACCGGGGAGCTGTTTTTT	CASSVYRGQGTGELFF
TRBV7-9	TRBJ2-1	TRBD2	TGTGCCAGCAGCCCCTCGATAGCGGGAGCTGATGAGCAGTTCTTC	CASSPSIAGADEQFF
TRBV4-2	TRBJ2-7	TRBD2	TGTGCCAGCAGCAGGACTAGCGAAACCTACGAGCAGTACTTC	CASSRTSETYEQYF
TRBV28	TRBJ1-1	TRBD1	TGTGCCAGCAGTTTGGTCCCCCGGTCAGGGGGCACTGAAGCTTTCTTT	CASSLVPRSGGTEAFF
TRBV9	TRBJ2-7	.	TGTGCCAGCAGCGCCGCCGGGAGCTCTGCCCACTCCGAGCAGTACTTC	CASSAAGSSAHSEQYF
TRBV28	TRBJ1-1	.	TGTGCCAGCAGTGTCCCAGGAGGATACACTGAAGCTTTCTTT	CASSVPGGYTEAFF
TRBV7-9	TRBJ2-5	TRBD1	TGTGCCAGCAGCTTCCTGCGGGACAGGGTGGGGGTCCAAGAGACCCAGTACTTC	CASSFLRDRVGVQETQYF
TRBV7-2	TRBJ2-7	.	TGTGCCAGCAGCTTAGCGGGGAGCTACGAGCAGTACTTC	CASSLAGSYEQYF